Here is one TCR beta chain with its context. Per the study methods: Using reference gene primer amplification, nucleated cell counts were estimated. Measured with immunoSEQ multiplex PCR; TCRdb has only the in-frame clones, and not every one. The V and J calls and clone size come from that table; D and trimming were worked out from the DNA. The table has 150,000 to 200,000 clones, about 80% seen once. The data stem from a study of blood T cell repertoires in COVID-19. Turning to the study itself: Specimens from acute and convalescent COVID-19 originated in the United States, Italy and Spain. T cells, B-cell-depleted T cells, or PBMCs provided the cDNA or gDNA that served as material.

Germline assignment: CDR1 SGHDT and CDR2 YYEEEE. V was shortened by 4 bases and J by 2 bases, with 16 bases between the two germline ends. The CDR3 is 17 amino acids. The rearrangement links TRBV5-6 to TRBJ2-6, with a tentative D call TRBD1 (7 bases). The specimen sequenced was peripheral blood. The TCR originated in a human donor with acute or convalescent COVID-19. The donor label of this sample is uncertain. The CDR3 DNA is TGTGCCAGCAGCGCGGGACAGCTAATTACTGGGGCCAACGTCCTGACTTTC. Protein product: CASSAGQLITGANVLTF.